The T cell receptor (beta chain) described here comes from a study of blood T cell repertoires in COVID-19. Study overall: Italy, Spain and the United States were the sources of the convalescent and acute COVID-19 samples.

Original analysis: Reference gene primer amplification yielded estimated nucleated cell counts. Assay used: immunoSEQ multiplex PCR; TCRdb lists only in-frame clones, some missing. V and J calls and clone size are those listed in that table; D and trimming were worked out from the DNA. The table lists 75,000 to 95,000 clones, roughly 90% of them singletons. CDR1 SGHTA and CDR2 FQGNSA come from the germline V gene. This CDR3 has 14 amino acids. V was shortened by 2 bases and J by 0 bases, with 6 bases between the two germline ends. The receptor was derived from a man between 60 and 75 years old with acute or convalescent COVID-19. Sequenced input: peripheral blood. The rearrangement joins TRBV7-2 to TRBJ2-3, with D unclear. The CDR3 here is CASSLLLSTDTQYF. CDR3 DNA: TGTGCCAGCAGCTTATTATTAAGCACAGATACGCAGTATTTT.